The T cell receptor (beta chain) under discussion was sequenced for a study of T cells in women clearing cervical HPV infection. CDR1 LGHNA and CDR2 YNFKEQ come from the germline V gene. The CDR3 extends over 17 amino acids. Points on this clone: As yet, its antigen is unknown. The junction shows a germline mismatch at one end, possibly a read error. The read ends 3 residues early relative to the CDR3; the germline J gene fills the gap.

The protocol was immunoSEQ multiplex PCR, while the TCRdb copy is restricted to in-frame clones and leaves out a portion. Across some 16,000 clones, the top ten clones capture roughly a tenth of the sample. Notes on the study in general: Cases and controls were distinguished at AUC 0.83 by richness and V genes. It is unknown whether associations predate infection; no effector/memory or HPV-specific sorting. Richness differences could reflect unmeasured T-cell content per sample.

The material sequenced was blood buffy coat. This receptor was identified in a woman between 18 and 75 years old with a cervical HPV16 infection that either progressed to CIN3+ or cleared (not recorded which). The V gene is TRBV4-2, the J gene TRBJ2-3; D possibly corresponds to TRBD1 (5 bases). The CDR3 reads CASSQDPLGQGIDTQYF. The CDR3 bases that were read are TGCGCCAGCAGCCAAGATCCCCTCGGTCAGGGAATAGATACG.